This TCR beta chain was sequenced during a study of T cells in Graves' hyperthyroidism and ophthalmopathy. Amplification of TCR beta CDR3 regions used RNA as the template. The HTBI set primed first-round TCR CDR3 RT-PCR. One entry per CDR3 protein results from TCRdb running MiXCR on the multiplex PCR reads. The table has 370,000 or so distinct CDR3 sequences, about 13% seen once. The study left out patients who had uncontrolled infection, other autoimmune disease, pregnancy or lactation. This blood was taken when hyperthyroidism was first diagnosed, before any ophthalmopathy symptoms existed. The source is a man aged 30 to 39 with Graves' hyperthyroidism that later progressed to Graves' ophthalmopathy. Input material: blood.

The CDR3 sequence is CASSLIEGGELFF. In DNA, the CDR3 is TGCGCCAGCAGCTTGATAGAGGGCGGGGAGCTGTTTTTT. This chain links TRBV5-1 with TRBJ2-2, with a weak D call TRBD2 (5 bases). Germline V lookup: CDR1 SGHRS, CDR2 YFSETQ. V was shortened by 1 base and J by 7 bases, with 8 bases between the two germline ends. The CDR3 length is 13 residues.